The present T cell receptor (beta chain) was sequenced within a study of blood T cells in healthy people across ages. This clonotype was seen more than once but under ten times. Using a J-beta primer mix together with a sample-barcoded 5' primer, a second PCR was run for roughly 6 to 12 cycles. MiXCR, run by TCRdb on the 5' RACE reads, gives a single entry per CDR3 protein. The sample records about 780,000 distinct CDR3 sequences, roughly 26% being singletons. The CDR3 has 16 amino acids. The germline V gene encodes CDR1 SGHAT and CDR2 FQNNGV. Between the trimmed V and J ends, which lost 3 bases and 0 bases, there was a span of 12 bases. Collection of 7.5 to 10 milliliters of peripheral blood was performed for each donor. These data were also reused for a study on T cells of mothers and their children.

The chain couples TRBV11-2 to TRBJ2-4; perhaps TRBD1 as D (5 bases). The clonotype was recovered from a boy aged 5-17 years in good health. The specimen was blood. The CDR3 is CASSFSGYEAKNIQYF. The CDR3 bases are TGTGCCAGCAGCTTTTCAGGGTACGAAGCCAAAAACATTCAGTACTTC.